One and the same sample provided the 18 T cell receptor beta chains below, sequenced in a study of blood T cells in healthy people across ages. With a J-beta primer mix and a sample-barcoded 5' primer, a second PCR ran about 7 to 12 cycles. MiXCR, applied by TCRdb to the 5' RACE reads, yields one record per CDR3 protein. The sample has about a million distinct CDR3 sequences; just over 50% are singletons. The sequencing input was blood. The receptors here all came from a woman aged 55-70 years in good health.

This clonotype was counted only a few times. The V and J genes are TRBV27 and TRBJ2-5, with D uncertain. Germline loops: CDR1 MNHEY, CDR2 SMNVEV (reference sequence). This CDR3 contains 14 residues. V shed 1 base and J shed 5 bases, with 11 bases lying between them. CDR3 bases: TGTGCCAGCAGTTTATTGGGCAGGCCGGAGACCCAGTACTTC. Protein product: CASSLLGRPETQYF.

The chain couples TRBV4-3 to TRBJ2-2; TRBD2 matches at 14 bases. Germline V gene lookup returns CDR1 LGHNA and CDR2 YSLEER. Germline trimming cut 1 base from V and 8 bases from J; bases unmatched to any gene: 6. The CDR3 extends over 17 amino acids. In DNA, the CDR3 is TGCGCCAGCAGCCAAGGGGGACTAGCGGGAGAGGCAGGGGAGCTGTTTTTT. Amino acid sequence: CASSQGGLAGEAGELFF.

The chain joins TRBV7-2 to TRBJ2-1; the D gene is possibly TRBD1 (5 bases). Trimming shortened V by 4 bases and J by 9 bases, and 22 bases separated the two germline ends. This CDR3 spans 16 amino acids. Per the germline V gene, CDR1 is SGHTA and CDR2 is FQGNSA. The CDR3 bases are TGTGCCAGCAGCTCACCCACTGTAGGCAGGGTGGGTGAGCAGTTCTTC. As protein: CASSSPTVGRVGEQFF. The variable domain in full, with the rest retrieved from reference TRBV7-2 and TRBJ2-1, is GAGVSQSPSNKVTEKGKDVELRCDPISGHTALYWYRQSLGQGLEFLIYFQGNSAPDKSGLPSDRFSAERTGGSVSTLTIQRTQQEDSAVYLCASSSPTVGRVGEQFFGPGTRLTVL.

Turning to this clonotype: The germline gene is not matched at one end of the junction; a read error may be the cause. The rearrangement links TRBV7-2 to TRBJ2-3, with TRBD2 identical over 13 bases. This CDR3 contains 15 residues. In germline, CDR1 is SGHTA, CDR2 FQGNSA. The CDR3 DNA reads TGTGCCTGCAGCTTCGGACTAGCGGGAGTAAATACGCAGTATTTT. Protein sequence: CACSFGLAGVNTQYF.

The V and J genes are TRBV28 and TRBJ1-3, with D tentatively TRBD1 (5 bases). This CDR3 has 16 amino acids. CDR1 MDHEN and CDR2 SYDVKM come from the germline V gene. Deletions cut 4 bases from V and 2 bases from J, with 15 bases between. CDR3 protein: CASSSRGGITGNTIYF. DNA of the CDR3: TGTGCCAGCAGTTCCCGGGGGGGAATCACTGGAAACACCATATATTTT. The full variable domain, in which reference TRBV28 and TRBJ1-3 provide the parts outside the CDR3, is DVKVTQSSRYLVKRTGEKVFLECVQDMDHENMFWYRQDPGLGLRLIYFSYDVKMKEKGDIPEGYSVSREKKERFSLILESASTNQTSMYLCASSSRGGITGNTIYFGEGSWLTVV.

This clonotype was seen a handful of times. The chain is built from TRBV29-1 and TRBJ2-1, with D tentatively TRBD2 (6 bases). The CDR3 is 15 amino acids. Trimming took 3 bases from V and 7 from J, leaving 19 bases between them. Germline V lookup: CDR1 SQVTM, CDR2 ANQGSEA. The CDR3: CSVDWRGGPSNEQFF. CDR3 DNA: TGCAGCGTTGATTGGCGGGGAGGACCATCGAATGAGCAGTTCTTC.

The rearrangement joins TRBV25-1 to TRBJ2-1; D might be TRBD2 (6 bases). The CDR3 spans 14 residues. CDR1 and CDR2 (germline): MGHDK, SYGVNS. Between the trimmed V and J ends, which lost 5 bases and 7 bases, there was a span of 15 bases. The CDR3 DNA follows: TGTGCCAGCAGTCTGGAGGGCAGGGAGAATGAGCAGTTCTTC. It encodes CASSLEGRENEQFF.

CDR3 bases: TGCGCCAGCAGCCCCGTCGGAGGGTTCGAGTCCTACGAGCAGTACTTC. As protein: CASSPVGGFESYEQYF. This chain links TRBV5-1 with TRBJ2-7, with D possibly TRBD2 on 6 matching bases. The CDR3 sequence is 16 residues long. V lost 4 bases and J lost 1, with 18 bases in between. The germline gives CDR1 SGHRS, CDR2 YFSETQ.

This chain connects TRBV20-1 to TRBJ1-2; tentative D call: TRBD1 (6 bases). This CDR3 region has 10 residues. Germline CDR1 reads DFQATT; CDR2 reads SNEGSKA (reference sequence). V lost 6 bases and J 9 bases, leaving 11 bases between the germline ends. The CDR3 DNA is TGCAGTGCGGGGGGGCAGAGCTACACCTTC. It is translated as CSAGGQSYTF.

This chain connects TRBV11-2 to TRBJ2-3; D is unclear. Trimming stripped 2 bases from V and 7 bases from J, with 10 bases between. Germline CDR1 and CDR2: SGHAT and FQNNGV. This CDR3 has 13 amino acids. The CDR3 loop reads CASSLSTYYTQYF. The CDR3 coding sequence is TGTGCCAGCAGCTTATCGACTTATTATACGCAGTATTTT.

This clonotype was detected only a few times. J is TRBJ2-1 and V is TRBV14; D might be TRBD2 (6 bases). The CDR3 extends over 15 amino acids. Germline V lookup: CDR1 SGHDN, CDR2 FVKESK. V gave up 4 bases and J gave up 1 base, with 11 bases separating them. CDR3 sequence: CASSRYGRSYNEQFF. Written as DNA, the CDR3 is TGTGCCAGCAGCCGGTACGGGAGATCCTACAATGAGCAGTTCTTC.

This clonotype has a handful of counts. The genes are TRBV5-6 and TRBJ2-4; no clear D gene. TRBJ2-7 matches the DNA end more closely, so the J call is doubtful. CDR1 and CDR2 (germline): SGHDT, YYEEEE. This CDR3 spans 13 amino acids. CDR3 sequence: CASSSDWAYEQYF. DNA for the CDR3: TGTGCCAGCAGCTCCGACTGGGCCTACGAGCAGTACTTC.

The chain uses TRBV30 and TRBJ2-5, with 15 bases lining up with TRBD2. The CDR3 is made up of 15 amino acids. Trimming took 2 bases from V and 11 from J; bases not matched to a gene: 9. The V gene's germline CDR1 is GTSNPN and CDR2 SVGIG (reference sequence). This CDR3 is CAWSPSGTSGRMQYF. In DNA, the CDR3 is TGTGCCTGGAGTCCCTCTGGGACTAGCGGGAGGATGCAGTACTTC. The variable domain in full, with the rest retrieved from reference TRBV30 and TRBJ2-5, is SQTIHQWPATLVQPVGSPLSLECTVEGTSNPNLYWYRQAAGRGLQLLFYSVGIGQISSEVPQNLSASRPQDRQFILSSKKLLLSDSGFYLCAWSPSGTSGRMQYFGPGTRLLVL.

The chain combines TRBV25-1 with TRBJ1-1, with D uncertain. The germline gives CDR1 MGHDK, CDR2 SYGVNS. V was trimmed by 3 bases and J by 7 bases, leaving 12 bases between them. This CDR3 has 13 amino acids. The CDR3 here is CASSDSPGIEAFF. The CDR3 region has the DNA TGTGCCAGCAGTGACAGCCCTGGTATTGAAGCTTTCTTT.

The chain recombines TRBV2 with TRBJ2-7; 8 bases are a match to TRBD2. The CDR3 is made up of 15 amino acids. V lost 5 bases, J lost 4 bases, and 10 bases stayed unmatched. The germline CDR1 and CDR2 sequences are SNHLY and FYNNEI. The CDR3 reads CASSISGKGGYEQYF. CDR3 nucleotides: TGTGCCAGCAGTATTAGCGGGAAGGGAGGGTACGAGCAGTACTTC.

The chain combines TRBV20-1 with TRBJ2-1, with 13 bases lining up with TRBD2. The junction had 24 bases not matched to a gene; V was cut back by 6 bases and J by 4 bases. Germline assignment: CDR1 DFQATT and CDR2 SNEGSKA (reference sequence). The CDR3 sequence is 21 residues long. The CDR3 DNA is TGCAGTGCCGTACCTCGACTAGCGGGAGGTTCTGGAGGCGGGCGGTACAATGAGCAGTTCTTC. It translates to CSAVPRLAGGSGGGRYNEQFF.

V and J are TRBV25-1 and TRBJ2-1; possibly TRBD2 for D (6 bases). The CDR3 runs 13 residues. V lost 1 base and J 10 bases, leaving 11 bases between the germline ends. In germline, CDR1 is MGHDK, CDR2 SYGVNS. This chain's CDR3 is CASSEWGEEEQFF. The DNA of the CDR3 is TGTGCCAGCAGTGAATGGGGGGAGGAAGAGCAGTTCTTC.

This chain uses TRBV5-1 with TRBJ2-7; D is unresolved. The germline V and J ends were trimmed by 0 bases and 1 base, with 20 bases remaining between them. CDR1 is SGHRS and CDR2 is YFSETQ in the germline V gene. The CDR3 is made up of 18 amino acids. Here the CDR3 reads CASSLALGARAWSYEQYF. CDR3 DNA sequence: TGCGCCAGCAGCTTGGCCCTGGGCGCACGGGCCTGGTCCTACGAGCAGTACTTC. The whole variable domain, filled in from reference TRBV5-1 and TRBJ2-7, reads KAGVTQTPRYLIKTRGQQVTLSCSPISGHRSVSWYQQTPGQGLQFLFEYFSETQRNKGNFPGRFSGRQFSNSRSEMNVSTLELGDSALYLCASSLALGARAWSYEQYFGPGTRLTVT.